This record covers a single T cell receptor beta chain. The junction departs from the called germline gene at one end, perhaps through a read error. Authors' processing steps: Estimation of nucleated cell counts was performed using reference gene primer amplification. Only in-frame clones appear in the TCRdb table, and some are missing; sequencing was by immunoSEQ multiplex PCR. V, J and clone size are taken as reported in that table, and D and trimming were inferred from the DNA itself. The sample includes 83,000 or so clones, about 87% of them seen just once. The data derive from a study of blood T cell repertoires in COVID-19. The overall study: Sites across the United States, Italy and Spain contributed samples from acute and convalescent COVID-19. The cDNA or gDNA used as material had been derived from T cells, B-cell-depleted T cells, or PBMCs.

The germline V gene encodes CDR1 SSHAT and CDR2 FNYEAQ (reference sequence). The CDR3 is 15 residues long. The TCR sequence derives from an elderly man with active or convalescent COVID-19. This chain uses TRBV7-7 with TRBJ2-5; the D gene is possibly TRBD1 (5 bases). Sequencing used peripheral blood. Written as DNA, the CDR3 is TGTGCTAGCAGCTTAGTATTGGCAGGGCAAGAGACCCAGTACTTC. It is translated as CASSLVLAGQETQYF.